This T cell receptor (beta chain) was obtained from a study of regulatory T cells in long-lasting Graves disease. Background on the study: By definition, persistent Graves' disease involved antithyroid drugs for over 5 years alongside positive TSH receptor antibodies. Study conclusions and caveats: TRBV28, TRBJ1-2 and TRBJ2-5 were segments that persistent disease favored. Relative to newly diagnosed Graves' patients, persistent ones had lower TCR diversity.

Through Arm-PCR of CDR3 regions and iRepertoire HTBI primers, TCR beta libraries were built. The authors' processing: Among the samples, 60 to 65 TRBV and around 13 TRBJ segments were identified. TCRdb independently ran MiXCR on the multiplex PCR reads; one entry per CDR3 protein. These V and J calls originate from TCRdb's pipeline instead of the authors' own analysis. This sample yields 400,000 to 500,000 distinct CDR3 sequences, of which roughly 23% are seen a single time; 13% to 15% belongs to the top ten. A remark on this clonotype: Its antigen remains unidentified.

Between the trimmed V and J ends, which lost 5 bases and 3 bases, there was a span of 10 bases. Per the germline V gene, CDR1 is SGHTA and CDR2 is FQGTGA. The CDR3 is 13 residues long. Time point in this sample: persistent/refractory GD, antithyroid drugs over 5 years with positive TRAb. PBMC RNA served as the TCR library source. The sequences come from peripheral blood mononuclear cells (PBMCs), collected when the disease was refractory, from a patient treated with antithyroid drugs. This sequence was found in a female donor with Graves disease. V usage is TRBV7-3 and J usage is TRBJ1-1; D is ambiguous. The DNA for the CDR3 is TGTGCCAGCAGCAACACCTCCGACACTGAAGCTTTCTTT. Amino acids: CASSNTSDTEAFF.